This T cell receptor beta chain stems from a study of blood T cell repertoires in COVID-19. Study-wide background: Material from acute and convalescent COVID-19 was sourced from the United States, Italy and Spain. PBMCs, B-cell-depleted T cells, or T cells provided the cDNA or gDNA that made up the material.

Seattle-derived patients entered the study during active infection and were followed longitudinally. Study processing details: The assay estimated nucleated cells by amplifying reference gene primers. Data came from immunoSEQ multiplex PCR; TCRdb stores just in-frame clones and leaves some out. That table is the source of V, J and clone size, and D and trimming were worked out from the DNA. The sample includes 150,000 to 200,000 clones, 85% of them seen just once. The CDR3 is made up of 14 amino acids. Germline V CDR1 and CDR2: MGHDK, SYGVNS. Deletions cut 7 bases from V and 0 bases from J, with 9 bases between.

This sequence originates from a woman in her forties or fifties with COVID-19, enrolled during active disease. Sequencing was performed on peripheral blood. The chain combines TRBV25-1 with TRBJ2-2; perhaps TRBD1 as D (6 bases). This CDR3 is CASKGTTNTGELFF. CDR3 coding DNA: TGTGCCAGCAAGGGGACAACGAACACCGGGGAGCTGTTTTTT.